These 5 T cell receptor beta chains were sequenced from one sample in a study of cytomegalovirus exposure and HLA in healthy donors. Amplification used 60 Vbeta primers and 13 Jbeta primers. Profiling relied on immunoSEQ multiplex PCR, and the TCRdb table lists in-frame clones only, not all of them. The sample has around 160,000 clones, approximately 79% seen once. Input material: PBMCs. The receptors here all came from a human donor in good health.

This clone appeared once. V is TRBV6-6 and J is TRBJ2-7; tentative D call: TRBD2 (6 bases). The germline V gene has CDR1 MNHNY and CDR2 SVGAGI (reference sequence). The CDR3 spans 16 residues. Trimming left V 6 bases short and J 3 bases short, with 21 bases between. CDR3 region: CASRSLLSSADYEQYF. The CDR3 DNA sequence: TGTGCCAGCAGGAGCCTACTTTCTAGCGCCGACTACGAGCAGTACTTC.

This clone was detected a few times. The DNA for the CDR3 is TGCGCCAGCAGCCAAGACAGGGGGATTGGTCAGCCCCAGCATTTT. Protein: CASSQDRGIGQPQHF. This chain links TRBV4-1 with TRBJ1-5; 7 nucleotides agree with TRBD1. The J segment lost 6 bases and the V segment lost 0 bases, leaving 5 bases of the junction unmatched. The V gene's germline CDR1 is MGHRA and CDR2 YSYEKL. The CDR3 is 15 residues long.

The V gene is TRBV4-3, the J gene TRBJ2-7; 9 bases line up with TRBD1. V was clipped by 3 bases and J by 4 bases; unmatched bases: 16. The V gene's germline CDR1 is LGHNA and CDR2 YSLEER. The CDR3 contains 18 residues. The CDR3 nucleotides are TGCGCCAGCAGCCACACCCACCCATCAGGGGACAGGGCGTACGAGCAGTACTTC. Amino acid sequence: CASSHTHPSGDRAYEQYF.

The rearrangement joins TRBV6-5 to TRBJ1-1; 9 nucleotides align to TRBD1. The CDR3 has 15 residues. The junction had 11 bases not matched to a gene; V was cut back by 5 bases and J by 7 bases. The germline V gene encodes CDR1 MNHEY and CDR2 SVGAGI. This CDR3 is CASSGIRDRVDEAFF. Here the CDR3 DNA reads TGTGCCAGCAGTGGCATCCGGGACAGGGTTGATGAAGCTTTCTTT.

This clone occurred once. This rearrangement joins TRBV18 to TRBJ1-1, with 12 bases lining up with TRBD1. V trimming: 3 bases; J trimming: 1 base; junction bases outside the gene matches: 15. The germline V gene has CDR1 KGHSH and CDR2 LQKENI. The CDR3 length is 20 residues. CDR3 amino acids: CASSPRVRTGQGARNTEAFF. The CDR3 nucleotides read TGTGCCAGCTCACCCCGAGTCAGAACGGGACAGGGGGCGAGGAACACTGAAGCTTTCTTT.